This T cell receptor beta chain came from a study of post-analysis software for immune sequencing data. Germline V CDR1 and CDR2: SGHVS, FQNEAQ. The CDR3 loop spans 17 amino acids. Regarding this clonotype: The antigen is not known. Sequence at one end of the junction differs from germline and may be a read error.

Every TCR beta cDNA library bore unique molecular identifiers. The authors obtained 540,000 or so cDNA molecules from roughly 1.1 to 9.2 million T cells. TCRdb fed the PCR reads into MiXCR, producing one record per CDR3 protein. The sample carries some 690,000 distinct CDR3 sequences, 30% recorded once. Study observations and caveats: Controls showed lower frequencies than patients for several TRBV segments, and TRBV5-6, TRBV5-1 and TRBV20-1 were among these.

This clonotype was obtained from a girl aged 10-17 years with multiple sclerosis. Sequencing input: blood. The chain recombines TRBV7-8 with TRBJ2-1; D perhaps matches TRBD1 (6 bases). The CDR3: CASSPRGSVGFYNGQFF. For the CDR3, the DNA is TGTGCCAGCAGCCCGAGGGGGAGCGTAGGTTTCTACAATGGGCAGTTCTTC.